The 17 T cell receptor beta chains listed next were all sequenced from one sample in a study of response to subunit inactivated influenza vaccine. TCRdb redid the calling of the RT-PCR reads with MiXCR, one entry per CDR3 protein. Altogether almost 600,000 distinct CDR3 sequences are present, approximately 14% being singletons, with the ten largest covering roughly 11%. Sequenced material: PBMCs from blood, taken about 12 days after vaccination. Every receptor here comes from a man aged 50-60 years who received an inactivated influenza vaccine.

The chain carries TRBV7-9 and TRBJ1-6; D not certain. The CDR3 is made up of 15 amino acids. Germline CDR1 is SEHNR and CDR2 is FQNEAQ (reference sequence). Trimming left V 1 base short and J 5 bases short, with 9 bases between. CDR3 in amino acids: CASSLGMGDNSPLHF. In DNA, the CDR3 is TGTGCCAGCAGCTTAGGGATGGGTGATAATTCACCCCTCCACTTT.

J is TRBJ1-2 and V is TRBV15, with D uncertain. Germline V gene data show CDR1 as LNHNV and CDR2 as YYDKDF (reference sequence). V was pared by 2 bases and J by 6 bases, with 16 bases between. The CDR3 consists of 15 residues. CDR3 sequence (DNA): TGTGCCACCAGCAGAACGTTTAGGGAGATTCATGGCTACACCTTC. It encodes CATSRTFREIHGYTF.

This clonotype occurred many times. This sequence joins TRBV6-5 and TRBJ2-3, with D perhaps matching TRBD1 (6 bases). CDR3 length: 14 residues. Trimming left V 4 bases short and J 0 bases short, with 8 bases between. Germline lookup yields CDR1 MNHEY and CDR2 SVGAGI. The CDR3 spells CASSSRGSTDTQYF. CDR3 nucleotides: TGTGCCAGCAGTTCTAGGGGGAGCACAGATACGCAGTATTTT.

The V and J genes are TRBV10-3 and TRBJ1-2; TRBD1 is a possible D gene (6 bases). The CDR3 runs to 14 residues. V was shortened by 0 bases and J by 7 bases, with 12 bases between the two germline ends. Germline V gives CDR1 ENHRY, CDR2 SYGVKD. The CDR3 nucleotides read TGTGCCATCAGTGAGTCGATGGGGGCAGGTGGCTACACCTTC. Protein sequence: CAISESMGAGGYTF.

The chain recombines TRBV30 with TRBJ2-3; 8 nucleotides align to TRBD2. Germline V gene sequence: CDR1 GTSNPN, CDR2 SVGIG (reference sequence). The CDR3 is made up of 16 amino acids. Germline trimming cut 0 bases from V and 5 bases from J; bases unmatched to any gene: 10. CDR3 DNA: TGTGCCTGGAGTGTATACGCTAGCGGGTTCAGAGATACGCAGTATTTT. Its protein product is CAWSVYASGFRDTQYF. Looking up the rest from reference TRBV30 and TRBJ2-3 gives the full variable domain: SQTIHQWPATLVQPVGSPLSLECTVEGTSNPNLYWYRQAAGRGLQLLFYSVGIGQISSEVPQNLSASRPQDRQFILSSKKLLLSDSGFYLCAWSVYASGFRDTQYFGPGTRLTVL.

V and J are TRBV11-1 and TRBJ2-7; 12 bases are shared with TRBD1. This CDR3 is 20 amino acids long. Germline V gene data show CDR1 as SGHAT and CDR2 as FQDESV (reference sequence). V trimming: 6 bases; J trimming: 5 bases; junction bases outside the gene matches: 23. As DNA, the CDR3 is TGTGCCAGCAGTATATACCGCGGGACAGGGGGCGCCTCGCCACTCCACGAGCAGTACTTC. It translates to CASSIYRGTGGASPLHEQYF. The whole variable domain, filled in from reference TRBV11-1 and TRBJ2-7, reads EAEVAQSPRYKITEKSQAVAFWCDPISGHATLYWYRQILGQGPELLVQFQDESVVDDSQLPKDRFSAERLKGVDSTLKIQPAELGDSAMYLCASSIYRGTGGASPLHEQYFGPGTRLTVT.

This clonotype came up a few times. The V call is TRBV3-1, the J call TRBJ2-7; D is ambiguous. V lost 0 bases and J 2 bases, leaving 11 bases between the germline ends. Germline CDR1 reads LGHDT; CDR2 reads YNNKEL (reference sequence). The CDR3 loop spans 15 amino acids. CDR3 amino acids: CASSQDLVGAYEQYF. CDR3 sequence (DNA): TGTGCCAGCAGCCAAGACTTAGTTGGGGCCTACGAGCAGTACTTC.

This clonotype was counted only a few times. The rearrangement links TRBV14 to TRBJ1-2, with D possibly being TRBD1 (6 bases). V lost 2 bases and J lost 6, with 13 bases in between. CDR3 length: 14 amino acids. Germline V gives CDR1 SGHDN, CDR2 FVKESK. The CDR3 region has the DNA TGTGCCAGCAGCCAACTGGACAGTGTCCATGGCTACACCTTC. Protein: CASSQLDSVHGYTF.

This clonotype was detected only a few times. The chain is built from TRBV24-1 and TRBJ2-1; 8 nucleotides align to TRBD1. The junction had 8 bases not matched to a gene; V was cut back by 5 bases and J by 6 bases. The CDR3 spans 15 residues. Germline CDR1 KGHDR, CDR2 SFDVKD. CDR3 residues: CATSGETGASNEQFF. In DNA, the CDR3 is TGTGCCACCAGTGGTGAGACAGGGGCATCCAATGAGCAGTTCTTC.

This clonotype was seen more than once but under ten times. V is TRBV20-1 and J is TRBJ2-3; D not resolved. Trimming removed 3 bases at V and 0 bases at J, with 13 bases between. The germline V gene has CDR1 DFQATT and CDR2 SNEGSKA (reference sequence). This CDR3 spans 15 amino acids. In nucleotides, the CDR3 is TGCAGTGCTAGTTTCCGCTGGCTAAGCACAGATACGCAGTATTTT. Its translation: CSASFRWLSTDTQYF.

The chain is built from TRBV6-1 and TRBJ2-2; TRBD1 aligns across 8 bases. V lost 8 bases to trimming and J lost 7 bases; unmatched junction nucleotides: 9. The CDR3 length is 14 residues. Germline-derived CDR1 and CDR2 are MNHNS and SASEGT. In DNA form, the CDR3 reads TGTGCCAGCCAGAGACAGGGGCGTCTCGGGGAGCTGTTTTTT. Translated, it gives CASQRQGRLGELFF.

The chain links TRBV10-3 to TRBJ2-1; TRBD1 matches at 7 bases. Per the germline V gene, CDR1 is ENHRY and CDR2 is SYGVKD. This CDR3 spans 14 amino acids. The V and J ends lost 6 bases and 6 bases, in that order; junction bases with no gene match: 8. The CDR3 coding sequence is TGTGCCATCAGGAGGGACAGAGCCCTCAATGAGCAGTTCTTC. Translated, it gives CAIRRDRALNEQFF.

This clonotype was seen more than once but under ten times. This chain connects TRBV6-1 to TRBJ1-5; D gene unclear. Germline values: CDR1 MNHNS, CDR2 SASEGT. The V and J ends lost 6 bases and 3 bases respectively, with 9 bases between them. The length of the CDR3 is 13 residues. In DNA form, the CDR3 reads TGTGCCAGCAGCGCAAATACCAATCAGCCCCAGCATTTT. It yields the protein CASSANTNQPQHF.

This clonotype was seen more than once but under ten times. The CDR3 loop reads CASSQGWEQYF. Written as DNA, the CDR3 is TGTGCCAGCTCACAAGGGTGGGAGCAGTACTTC. The chain joins TRBV18 to TRBJ2-7, with D unclear. The CDR3 is 11 residues long. Looked up from germline, CDR1 is KGHSH and CDR2 is LQKENI. Trimming removed 4 bases at V and 7 bases at J, with 8 bases between. Full variable domain (outside the CDR3, taken from reference TRBV18 and TRBJ2-7): NAGVMQNPRHLVRRRGQEARLRCSPMKGHSHVYWYRQLPEEGLKFMVYLQKENIIDESGMPKERFSAEFPKEGPSILRIQQVVRGDSAAYFCASSQGWEQYFGPGTRLTVT.

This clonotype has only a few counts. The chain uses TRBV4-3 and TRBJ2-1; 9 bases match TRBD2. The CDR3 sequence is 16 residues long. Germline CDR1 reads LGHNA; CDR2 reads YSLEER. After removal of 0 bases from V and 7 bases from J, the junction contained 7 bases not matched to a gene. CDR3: CASSQEGSGGGNEQFF. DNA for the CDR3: TGCGCCAGCAGCCAAGAAGGTAGCGGGGGAGGTAATGAGCAGTTCTTC.

The CDR3 loop is CASTVGLITYEQYF. DNA of the CDR3: TGTGCCAGCACGGTGGGACTTATAACCTACGAGCAGTACTTC. The chain links TRBV7-3 to TRBJ2-7, with D possibly being TRBD2 (6 bases). This CDR3 has 14 amino acids. Germline-derived CDR1 and CDR2 are SGHTA and FQGTGA. Trimming took off 7 bases at V and 2 bases at J, with 15 bases between the two ends.

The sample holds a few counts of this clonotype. The CDR3 region is CASRRGTGGTYEQYF. Written as DNA, the CDR3 is TGCGCCAGCAGGCGAGGGACAGGGGGGACCTACGAGCAGTACTTC. The gene calls are TRBV4-3 and TRBJ2-7; 11 bases fit TRBD1. This CDR3 region has 15 residues. Trimming took 6 bases from V and 2 from J; bases not matched to a gene: 6. Germline CDR1 LGHNA, CDR2 YSLEER.